This T cell receptor beta chain was identified in a study of T cells in women clearing cervical HPV infection. The overall study: Cases were women with histologically confirmed HPV16-related CIN3 or worse, including a couple of invasive cancers. Study outcomes and limitations: Combining TCR richness with V gene abundances gave approximately 0.8 AUC. Controls had more TRBV6-7 (0.16%) than cases (0.11%).

V shed 7 bases, J shed 10 bases, and the junction held 7 bases outside the gene matches. This CDR3 is built from 13 residues. Germline V gene sequence: CDR1 SNHLY, CDR2 FYNNEI. Assay: immunoSEQ multiplex PCR; the TCRdb copy retains only in-frame clones and omits some. This repertoire includes some 37,000 clones. Comment on this clone: Its antigen remains unidentified. The read comes to an end 3 residues before the CDR3 does, leaving the germline J gene to fill in the end.

Dot-blot hybridization genotyped cervical HPV amplified with MY09/MY11 PCR. The chain couples TRBV2 to TRBJ1-6, with 7 positions matching TRBD1. Sequenced material: blood buffy coat. The sequence was obtained from a woman aged 18-69 years with a cervical HPV16 infection that either progressed to CIN3+ or cleared (not recorded which). The CDR3 bases that were read are TGTGCCAGCATACCAGGGGGAGGATCACCC. Amino acid sequence: CASIPGGGSP. The entire CDR3 protein reads CASIPGGGSPLHF. Full variable domain (rest looked up from reference TRBV2 and TRBJ1-6): EPEVTQTPSHQVTQMGQEVILRCVPISNHLYFYWYRQILGQKVEFLVSFYNNEISEKSEIFDDQFSVERPDGSNFTLKIRSTKLEDSAMYFCASIPGGGSPLHFGNGTRLTVT.